A single sample is the source of the 29 T cell receptor beta chains below, sequenced in a study of regulatory T cells in long-lasting Graves disease. As for time point: newly diagnosed GD, antithyroid drugs for less than 3 months. Extracted PBMC RNA gave rise to the TCR library. HTBI primers from iRepertoire and Arm-PCR of CDR3 regions yielded the TCR beta libraries. Each CDR3 protein is one row after TCRdb ran MiXCR on the multiplex PCR reads. The sample shows about 500,000 distinct CDR3 sequences, about 11% of them seen only once. This sample was shared with a second study, whose subject was T cells in Graves' hyperthyroidism and ophthalmopathy.

Specimen: peripheral blood mononuclear cells (PBMCs), collected at new diagnosis, from a patient treated with antithyroid drugs. These receptors were collected from a young woman with Graves disease.

This clonotype was counted at least ten times. The V and J genes are TRBV24-1 and TRBJ1-1; weak D call: TRBD1 (6 bases). Looked up from germline, CDR1 is KGHDR and CDR2 is SFDVKD. Deletions cut 8 bases from V and 3 bases from J, with 12 bases between. The CDR3 is 13 residues long. This chain's CDR3 is CATKKQGDTEAFF. Written as DNA, the CDR3 is TGTGCCACCAAAAAACAGGGTGACACTGAAGCTTTCTTT.

The J gene is TRBJ2-1, the V gene TRBV7-9, with 10 bases that match TRBD2. Germline-derived CDR1 and CDR2 are SEHNR and FQNEAQ (reference sequence). J lost 0 bases, V lost 5 bases, and 7 bases had no gene match. CDR3 length: 17 residues. CDR3 nucleotides: TGTGCCAGCAGCCTCGAACTAGCGGGGTACTCCTACAATGAGCAGTTCTTC. It encodes CASSLELAGYSYNEQFF.

This rearrangement joins TRBV4-1 to TRBJ1-2; 7 bases are a match to TRBD1. Germline values: CDR1 MGHRA, CDR2 YSYEKL. The length of the CDR3 is 15 residues. V shed 3 bases, J shed 4 bases, and the junction held 8 bases outside the gene matches. Here the CDR3 reads CASSHLTGEGYGYTF. DNA of the CDR3: TGCGCCAGCAGCCACCTCACAGGGGAGGGCTATGGCTACACCTTC.

This clonotype was observed many times. The chain has TRBV12-3 or TRBV12-4 and TRBJ1-2, with a possible D match to TRBD1 (5 bases). This CDR3 has 14 amino acids. Trimming shortened V by 1 base and J by 4 bases, and 10 bases separated the two germline ends. In DNA form, the CDR3 reads TGTGCCAGCAGTTTAGAGGACATCTCCTATGGCTACACCTTC. Translated, it gives CASSLEDISYGYTF.

This clonotype was found many times. V and J are TRBV28 and TRBJ2-5; 7 nucleotides line up with TRBD2. The germline gives CDR1 MDHEN, CDR2 SYDVKM. The CDR3 totals 12 residues. Losses at the gene ends were 4 bases for V and 7 bases for J; bases not matched to a gene: 3. This chain's CDR3 is CASSSTGGTQYF. The CDR3 nucleotides are TGTGCCAGCAGTTCGACGGGAGGGACCCAGTACTTC.

This clonotype has more than one count but fewer than ten. J is TRBJ1-5 and V is TRBV6-4, with D possibly being TRBD1 (6 bases). The CDR3 has 14 residues. Trimming removed 4 bases from V and 5 bases from J, with 12 bases in between. The germline CDR1 and CDR2 sequences are MRHNA and SNTAGT. CDR3 DNA: TGTGCCAGCAGTGTTATGGCAGGGGATCAGCCCCAGCATTTT. Its translation: CASSVMAGDQPQHF.

This clonotype was counted only a few times. This chain joins TRBV15 and TRBJ2-3; weak D call: TRBD1 (6 bases). V was clipped by 3 bases and J by 4 bases, with 14 bases between them. Per the germline V gene, CDR1 is LNHNV and CDR2 is YYDKDF (reference sequence). CDR3 length: 15 amino acids. CDR3 sequence reads: CATSRVRTVADTQYF. CDR3 bases: TGTGCCACCAGCAGGGTCAGGACAGTCGCAGATACGCAGTATTTT.

At least ten counts were recorded for this clonotype. The genes are TRBV6-5 and TRBJ2-3; D gene ambiguous. The CDR3 has 14 amino acids. Trimming removed 1 base at V and 0 bases at J, with 5 bases between. Germline assignment: CDR1 MNHEY and CDR2 SVGAGI. The CDR3 here is CASSYFGSTDTQYF. Written as DNA, the CDR3 is TGTGCCAGCAGTTACTTCGGGAGCACAGATACGCAGTATTTT.

This rearrangement joins TRBV2 to TRBJ2-7; TRBD2 agrees at 10 bases. The germline gives CDR1 SNHLY, CDR2 FYNNEI. The CDR3 consists of 15 residues. V was clipped by 7 bases and J by 4 bases; unmatched bases: 10. This chain's CDR3 is CASMLASGSGYEQYF. CDR3 coding DNA: TGTGCCAGCATGCTCGCTAGCGGGAGTGGGTACGAGCAGTACTTC.

A few counts support this clonotype. J is TRBJ2-7 and V is TRBV27; weak D call: TRBD2 (5 bases). V lost 7 bases and J lost 0, with 13 bases in between. Looked up from germline, CDR1 is MNHEY and CDR2 is SMNVEV (reference sequence). The CDR3 loop spans 14 amino acids. The CDR3 here is CASTPVGSSYEQYF. In DNA form, the CDR3 reads TGTGCCAGCACTCCCGTGGGGAGCTCCTACGAGCAGTACTTC.

In its sample, this clonotype was seen a few times. This rearrangement joins TRBV5-6 to TRBJ2-7; 9 nucleotides line up with TRBD1. CDR1 is SGHDT and CDR2 is YYEEEE in the germline V gene. CDR3 size: 15 residues. Trimming took 4 bases from V and 3 from J; bases not matched to a gene: 8. The CDR3 coding sequence is TGTGCCAGCAGCCTCCGGGACAGGGATTACTACGAGCAGTACTTC. Protein: CASSLRDRDYYEQYF. The variable domain in full, with the rest retrieved from reference TRBV5-6 and TRBJ2-7, is DAGVTQSPTHLIKTRGQQVTLRCSPKSGHDTVSWYQQALGQGPQFIFQYYEEEERQRGNFPDRFSGHQFPNYSSELNVNALLLGDSALYLCASSLRDRDYYEQYFGPGTRLTVT.

This clonotype was recorded many times. The chain joins TRBV5-6 to TRBJ1-5, with D unclear. The germline V and J ends were trimmed by 3 bases and 7 bases, with 17 bases remaining between them. This CDR3 contains 15 residues. Germline assignment: CDR1 SGHDT and CDR2 YYEEEE. The CDR3 DNA sequence: TGTGCCAGCAGCTCCTCACCAGAGGTCAACCAGCCCCAGCATTTT. This sequence encodes CASSSSPEVNQPQHF.

This clonotype came up many times. The gene calls are TRBV6-5 and TRBJ2-3; 7 positions agree with TRBD1. Unmatched junction bases numbered 3, after V lost 3 bases and J lost 0 bases. Germline V CDR1 and CDR2: MNHEY, SVGAGI. CDR3 length: 15 amino acids. In DNA, the CDR3 is TGTGCCAGCAGTTATCGGGACAGTAGCACAGATACGCAGTATTTT. Translation: CASSYRDSSTDTQYF.

This clonotype was detected ten times or more. This rearrangement joins TRBV11-1 to TRBJ2-1; no clear D. Germline-derived CDR1 and CDR2 are SGHAT and FQDESV (reference sequence). V gave up 2 bases and J gave up 4 bases, with 9 bases separating them. The CDR3 is 14 residues long. The CDR3 reads CASSLTFRYNEQFF. In DNA form, the CDR3 reads TGTGCCAGCAGCTTAACCTTTAGATACAATGAGCAGTTCTTC.

This clonotype was detected many times. The rearrangement joins TRBV20-1 to TRBJ2-1; D remains ambiguous. Per the germline V gene, CDR1 is DFQATT and CDR2 is SNEGSKA (reference sequence). Trimming took 1 base from V and 9 from J, leaving 7 bases between them. This CDR3 has 11 residues. The CDR3, as DNA: TGCAGTGCTAGAGCGGGCGCTGAGCAGTTCTTC. Protein: CSARAGAEQFF.

This chain connects TRBV28 to TRBJ2-7; no clear D. Trimming took 4 bases from V and 3 from J, leaving 10 bases between them. Per the germline V gene, CDR1 is MDHEN and CDR2 is SYDVKM. This CDR3 has 13 residues. CDR3 sequence: CASSWRSHYEQYF. In DNA form, the CDR3 reads TGTGCCAGCAGTTGGAGATCCCACTACGAGCAGTACTTC.

To note about this clonotype: A much more abundant neighbour one base away suggests this may be a read error. This rearrangement joins TRBV20-1 to TRBJ2-3; maybe TRBD2 (6 bases). Deletions cut 0 bases from V and 7 bases from J, with 20 bases between. Germline loops: CDR1 DFQATT, CDR2 SNEGSKA (reference sequence). There are 16 residues in the CDR3. This CDR3 reads CSARDTGGPHPHTQYF. CDR3 coding DNA: TGCAGTGCTAGAGACACCGGAGGGCCACACCCACATACGCAGTATTTT.

This clonotype has ten or more counts. The CDR3 reads CASSSQGRKNSPLHF. The CDR3 DNA follows: TGTGCCAGCAGTTCACAGGGGAGAAAGAATTCACCCCTCCACTTT. This rearrangement joins TRBV2 to TRBJ1-6, with 7 bases matching TRBD1. The CDR3 is 15 residues long. The ends lost 5 bases at V and 7 bases at J; junction bases unmatched: 8. Germline CDR1 and CDR2: SNHLY and FYNNEI. Full variable domain (missing parts from reference TRBV2 and TRBJ1-6): EPEVTQTPSHQVTQMGQEVILRCVPISNHLYFYWYRQILGQKVEFLVSFYNNEISEKSEIFDDQFSVERPDGSNFTLKIRSTKLEDSAMYFCASSSQGRKNSPLHFGNGTRLTVT.

This clonotype occurred a few times. This rearrangement joins TRBV27 to TRBJ2-7, with D possibly matching TRBD1 (5 bases). In germline, CDR1 is MNHEY, CDR2 SMNVEV (reference sequence). The CDR3 has 13 residues. V was clipped by 2 bases and J by 2 bases, with 7 bases between them. CDR3 sequence reads: CASSLRTPYEQYF. The CDR3 DNA reads TGTGCCAGCAGTTTACGGACACCCTACGAGCAGTACTTC.

V is TRBV12-3 or TRBV12-4 and J is TRBJ2-1; 7 positions match TRBD1. Trimming cost V 10 bases and J 5 bases; bases outside gene matches: 5. The CDR3 loop spans 12 amino acids. The CDR3 nucleotides are TGTGCCACTGGGACAGACGACAATGAGCAGTTCTTC. This gives the protein CATGTDDNEQFF.

The chain has TRBV5-1 and TRBJ2-2; D not certain. Trimming pared 1 base from V and 4 bases from J, leaving 11 bases between. In germline, CDR1 is SGHRS, CDR2 YFSETQ. The CDR3 is made up of 15 amino acids. The CDR3 DNA reads TGCGCCAGCAGCTTGCCCGAGCGAGCCACCGGGGAGCTGTTTTTT. Translation: CASSLPERATGELFF.

This clonotype was recorded many times. The junction departs from the called germline gene at one end, perhaps through a read error. The chain is built from TRBV11-3 and TRBJ1-3; D uncertain. This CDR3 has 13 residues. Germline V gene lookup returns CDR1 SGHNT and CDR2 YENEEA. CDR3 residues: CASSFRTGSTIYF. DNA of the CDR3: TGTGCCAGCAGCTTCCGAACTGGAAGCACCATATATTTT.

There are a few counts of this clonotype. The rearrangement uses TRBV2 and TRBJ2-2; no clear D gene. Trimming stripped 2 bases from V and 7 bases from J, with 11 bases between. Germline CDR1 SNHLY, CDR2 FYNNEI. The CDR3 runs to 14 residues. The CDR3 loop is CASSETAPNGELFF. CDR3 bases: TGTGCCAGCAGTGAAACGGCCCCAAACGGGGAGCTGTTTTTT.

A few counts support this clonotype. The chain carries TRBV7-9 and TRBJ1-1; D remains unclear. Trimming left V 4 bases short and J 1 base short, with 13 bases between. The germline CDR1 and CDR2 sequences are SEHNR and FQNEAQ (reference sequence). CDR3 length equals 15 residues. The chain's CDR3 is CASSSLYLENTEAFF. CDR3 bases: TGTGCCAGCAGCTCCTTATATCTAGAGAACACTGAAGCTTTCTTT.

This clonotype was seen many times. This chain joins TRBV11-3 and TRBJ1-6; the D is unclear. The CDR3 loop spans 13 amino acids. V lost 5 bases and J lost 13, with 15 bases in between. Germline values: CDR1 SGHNT, CDR2 YENEEA. CDR3 residues: CASSPGLRRPLHF. The DNA for the CDR3 is TGTGCCAGCAGCCCAGGCCTCCGGAGGCCCCTCCACTTT.

In the case of this clonotype: One junction end disagrees with the germline gene, perhaps due to a read error. The chain recombines TRBV11-2 with TRBJ2-7; the match to TRBD2 covers 9 bases. CDR3 length: 17 residues. Germline V gives CDR1 SGHAT, CDR2 FQNNGV. The CDR3 region is CASSSTPSSGKFYEHYF. CDR3 nucleotide sequence: TGTGCCAGCAGTTCAACACCTTCTAGCGGGAAATTCTACGAGCATTACTTC.

The gene calls are TRBV19 and TRBJ1-5, with 7 positions matching TRBD1. V gave up 6 bases and J gave up 7 bases; unmatched junction bases: 6. Germline CDR1 and CDR2: LNHDA and SQIVND (reference sequence). This CDR3 has 13 amino acids. This CDR3 reads CASSAGQRQPQHF. The DNA of the CDR3 is TGTGCCAGTAGCGCGGGACAGAGACAGCCCCAGCATTTT.

This clonotype occurred many times. This chain links TRBV24-1 with TRBJ2-1; D gene ambiguous. The V and J ends lost 9 bases and 8 bases respectively, with 16 bases between them. The CDR3 runs 13 residues. Germline V gene sequence: CDR1 KGHDR, CDR2 SFDVKD. The CDR3 nucleotides are TGTGCCACCGGCGGCCACCATCGGGATGAGCAGTTCTTC. Translating it yields CATGGHHRDEQFF.

The chain uses TRBV19 and TRBJ2-6; TRBD2 agrees at 8 bases. The CDR3 consists of 18 residues. V was pared by 8 bases and J by 0 bases, with 12 bases of the junction left unmatched. Germline values: CDR1 LNHDA, CDR2 SQIVND (reference sequence). DNA of the CDR3: TGTGCCAGTTCCCTCGGGGGGGGACCGAGCTCTGGGGCCAACGTCCTGACTTTC. Amino acids: CASSLGGGPSSGANVLTF.